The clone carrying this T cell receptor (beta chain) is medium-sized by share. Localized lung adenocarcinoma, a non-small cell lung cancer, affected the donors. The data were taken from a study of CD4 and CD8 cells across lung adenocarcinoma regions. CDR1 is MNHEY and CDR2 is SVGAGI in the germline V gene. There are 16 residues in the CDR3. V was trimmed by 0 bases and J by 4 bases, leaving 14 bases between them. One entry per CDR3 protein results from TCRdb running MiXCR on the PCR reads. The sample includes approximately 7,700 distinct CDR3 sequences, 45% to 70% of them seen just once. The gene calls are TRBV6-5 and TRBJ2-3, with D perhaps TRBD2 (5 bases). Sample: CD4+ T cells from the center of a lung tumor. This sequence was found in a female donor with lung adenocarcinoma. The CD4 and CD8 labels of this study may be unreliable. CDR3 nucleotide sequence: TGTGCCAGCAGTTACTCGATCGCCGGGCGGGCAGATACGCAGTATTTT. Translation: CASSYSIAGRADTQYF.